These 8 T cell receptor beta chains were sequenced from one sample in a study of T cells in Graves' hyperthyroidism and ophthalmopathy. What was amplified from RNA transcripts were TCR beta CDR3 regions. First-round RT-PCR targeting the TCR CDR3 was performed with the HTBI primer set. In TCRdb, the multiplex PCR reads were re-called with MiXCR into one record per CDR3 protein. The sample comprises approximately 150,000 distinct CDR3 sequences, less than 10% of which are singletons, and roughly 23% rests with the top ten. Sequenced sample: blood. Receptors were obtained from a woman between 18 and 30 years old with Graves' hyperthyroidism that later progressed to Graves' ophthalmopathy.

The chain carries TRBV27 and TRBJ2-2; a possible D gene is TRBD1 (5 bases). The germline CDR1 and CDR2 sequences are MNHEY and SMNVEV (reference sequence). The CDR3 totals 11 residues. Deletions cut 5 bases from V and 7 bases from J, with 5 bases between. The DNA for the CDR3 is TGTGCCAGCAGTAGGGGCGGGGAGCTGTTTTTT. The encoded protein is CASSRGGELFF.

This clonotype has a count of ten or more. The chain joins TRBV7-6 to TRBJ1-3, with D tentatively TRBD1 (6 bases). Trimming cost V 5 bases and J 4 bases, with 15 bases left between them. CDR1 SGHVS and CDR2 FNYEAQ come from the germline V gene. There are 15 residues in the CDR3. As DNA, the CDR3 is TGTGCCAGCAGCCTACAGGGTTCTGACGGAAACACCATATATTTT. Translated, it gives CASSLQGSDGNTIYF.

This clonotype has at least ten counts. The chain has TRBV15 and TRBJ2-3; D is possibly TRBD2 (5 bases). Trimming removed 0 bases at V and 2 bases at J, with 9 bases between. Per the germline V gene, CDR1 is LNHNV and CDR2 is YYDKDF (reference sequence). The CDR3 has 15 residues. The CDR3, as DNA: TGTGCCACCAGCAGAGATCGCGGGCCCACAGATACGCAGTATTTT. It translates to CATSRDRGPTDTQYF. Using reference TRBV15 and TRBJ2-3 for the parts outside the CDR3, the full variable domain is DAMVIQNPRYQVTQFGKPVTLSCSQTLNHNVMYWYQQKSSQAPKLLFHYYDKDFNNEADTPDNFQSRRPNTSFCFLDIRSPGLGDTAMYLCATSRDRGPTDTQYFGPGTRLTVL.

The chain links TRBV18 to TRBJ2-5, with a tentative D call TRBD2 (6 bases). V lost 0 bases and J lost 4, with 15 bases in between. Germline V gene lookup returns CDR1 KGHSH and CDR2 LQKENI. This CDR3 contains 16 residues. The CDR3 is CASSPPDGRIGETQYF. CDR3 in DNA: TGTGCCAGCTCACCACCGGACGGGAGAATCGGAGAGACCCAGTACTTC.

This clonotype was counted at least ten times. The rearrangement uses TRBV2 and TRBJ2-1; tentatively, D is TRBD1 or TRBD2 (5 bases each). Germline CDR1 reads SNHLY; CDR2 reads FYNNEI. This CDR3 comprises 15 residues. The ends were cut back, 8 bases at V and 8 bases at J, with 22 bases in the middle. In DNA, the CDR3 is TGTGCCAGCCCCTCCGCGGGCAGGGTAAAGGATGAGCAGTTCTTC. Translated, it gives CASPSAGRVKDEQFF.

Ten or more counts support this clonotype. V and J are TRBV7-9 and TRBJ2-1; D is uncertain. Germline V gene lookup returns CDR1 SEHNR and CDR2 FQNEAQ (reference sequence). The CDR3 contains 16 residues. V lost 5 bases, J lost 0 bases, and 14 bases lay in between. The CDR3 DNA follows: TGTGCCAGCAGCCAACAAGCGACTGTCTCCTACAATGAGCAGTTCTTC. Amino acids: CASSQQATVSYNEQFF.

This clonotype was found many times. The chain links TRBV10-3 to TRBJ2-7; weak D call: TRBD1 (6 bases). The germline CDR1 and CDR2 sequences are ENHRY and SYGVKD. CDR3 size: 13 residues. The V gene lost 6 bases and the J gene lost 4 bases, with 13 bases spanning the gap. CDR3 region: CAIRRTENYEQYF. Here the CDR3 DNA reads TGTGCCATCAGGCGGACAGAGAATTACGAGCAGTACTTC.

This chain uses TRBV4-1 with TRBJ2-7; 8 nucleotides agree with TRBD1. Germline trimming cut 0 bases from V and 2 bases from J; bases unmatched to any gene: 0. Germline CDR1 and CDR2: MGHRA and YSYEKL. The CDR3 runs 14 residues. The CDR3 nucleotides are TGCGCCAGCAGCCAAGAGGGACAGGCCTACGAGCAGTACTTC. It translates to CASSQEGQAYEQYF.